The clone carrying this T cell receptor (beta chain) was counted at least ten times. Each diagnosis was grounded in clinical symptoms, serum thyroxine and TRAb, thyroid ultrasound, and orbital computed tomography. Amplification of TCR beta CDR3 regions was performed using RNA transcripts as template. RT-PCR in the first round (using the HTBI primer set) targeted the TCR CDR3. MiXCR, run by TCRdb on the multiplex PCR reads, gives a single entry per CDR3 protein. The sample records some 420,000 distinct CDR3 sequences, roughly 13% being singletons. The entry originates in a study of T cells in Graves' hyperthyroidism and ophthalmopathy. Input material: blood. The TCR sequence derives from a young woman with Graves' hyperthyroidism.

The CDR3 sequence is CASSQDRVSNQPQHF. In nucleotides, the CDR3 is TGTGCCAGCAGCCAAGACAGAGTTTCTAATCAGCCCCAGCATTTT. The chain recombines TRBV7-8 with TRBJ1-5, with D possibly being TRBD1 (5 bases). Germline CDR1 reads SGHVS; CDR2 reads FQNEAQ. V was shortened by 5 bases and J by 4 bases, with 15 bases between the two germline ends. This CDR3 comprises 15 residues. The full variable domain, in which reference TRBV7-8 and TRBJ1-5 provide the parts outside the CDR3, is GAGVSQSPRYKVAKRGQDVALRCDPISGHVSLFWYQQALGQGPEFLTYFQNEAQLDKSGLPSDRFFAERPEGSVSTLKIQRTQQEDSAVYLCASSQDRVSNQPQHFGDGTRLSIL.